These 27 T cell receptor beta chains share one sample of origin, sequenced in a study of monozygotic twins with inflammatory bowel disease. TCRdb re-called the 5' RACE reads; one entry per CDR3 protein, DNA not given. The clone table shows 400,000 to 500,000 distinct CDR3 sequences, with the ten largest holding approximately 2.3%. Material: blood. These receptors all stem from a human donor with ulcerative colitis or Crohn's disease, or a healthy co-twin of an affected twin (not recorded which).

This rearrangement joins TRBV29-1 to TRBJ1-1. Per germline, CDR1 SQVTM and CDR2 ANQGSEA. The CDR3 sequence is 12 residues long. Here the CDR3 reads CSVEDREVKAFF.

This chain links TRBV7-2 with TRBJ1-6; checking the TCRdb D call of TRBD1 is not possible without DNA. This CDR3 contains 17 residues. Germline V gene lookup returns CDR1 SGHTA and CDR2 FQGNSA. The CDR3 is CASSSMGGSSYNSPLHF.

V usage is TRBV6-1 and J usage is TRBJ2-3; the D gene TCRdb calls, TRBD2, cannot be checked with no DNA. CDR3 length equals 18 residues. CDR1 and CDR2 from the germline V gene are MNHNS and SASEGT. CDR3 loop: CASSEVGLAGAHTDTQYF.

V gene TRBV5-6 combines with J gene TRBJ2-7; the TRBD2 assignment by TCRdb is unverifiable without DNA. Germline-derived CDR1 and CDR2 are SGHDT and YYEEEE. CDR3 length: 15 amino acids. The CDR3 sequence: CASSSERVSSYEQYF.

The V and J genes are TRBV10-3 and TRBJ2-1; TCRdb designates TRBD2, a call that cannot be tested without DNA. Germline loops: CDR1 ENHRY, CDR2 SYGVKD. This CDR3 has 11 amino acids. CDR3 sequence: CAISLADEQFF.

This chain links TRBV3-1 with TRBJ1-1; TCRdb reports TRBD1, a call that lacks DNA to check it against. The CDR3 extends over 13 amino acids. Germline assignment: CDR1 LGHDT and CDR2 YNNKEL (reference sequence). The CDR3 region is CASSQDSRTEAFF.

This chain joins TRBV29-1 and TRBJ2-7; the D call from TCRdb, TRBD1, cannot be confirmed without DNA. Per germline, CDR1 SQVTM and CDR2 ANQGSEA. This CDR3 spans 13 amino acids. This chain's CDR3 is CSVEEGDPYEQYF.

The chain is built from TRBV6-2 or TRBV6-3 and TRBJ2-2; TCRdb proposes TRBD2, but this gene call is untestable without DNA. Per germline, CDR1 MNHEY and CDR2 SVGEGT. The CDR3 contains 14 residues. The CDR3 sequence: CASSPGLDTGELFF.

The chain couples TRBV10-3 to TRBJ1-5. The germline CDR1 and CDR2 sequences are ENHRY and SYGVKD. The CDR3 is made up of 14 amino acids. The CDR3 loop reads CAISPGVSNQPQHF.

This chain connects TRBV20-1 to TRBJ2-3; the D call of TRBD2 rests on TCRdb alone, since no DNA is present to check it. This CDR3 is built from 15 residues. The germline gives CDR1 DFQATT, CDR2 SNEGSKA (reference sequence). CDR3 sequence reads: CSASGGRSKLYTQYF.

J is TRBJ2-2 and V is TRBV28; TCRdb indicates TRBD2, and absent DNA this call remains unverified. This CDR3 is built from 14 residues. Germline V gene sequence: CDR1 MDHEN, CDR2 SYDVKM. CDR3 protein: CASIQGEGTGELFF.

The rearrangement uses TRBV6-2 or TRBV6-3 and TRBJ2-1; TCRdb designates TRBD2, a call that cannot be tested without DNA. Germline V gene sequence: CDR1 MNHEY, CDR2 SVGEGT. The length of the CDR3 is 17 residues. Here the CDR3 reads CASSTQTSGRTGNEQFF.

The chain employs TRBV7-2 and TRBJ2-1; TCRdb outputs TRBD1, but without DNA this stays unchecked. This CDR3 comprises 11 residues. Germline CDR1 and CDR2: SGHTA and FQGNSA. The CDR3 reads CASTSGGEQFF.

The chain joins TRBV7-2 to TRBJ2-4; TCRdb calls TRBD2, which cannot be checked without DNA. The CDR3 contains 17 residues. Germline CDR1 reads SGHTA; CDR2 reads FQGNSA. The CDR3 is CASSLRGAAGGRNIQYF.

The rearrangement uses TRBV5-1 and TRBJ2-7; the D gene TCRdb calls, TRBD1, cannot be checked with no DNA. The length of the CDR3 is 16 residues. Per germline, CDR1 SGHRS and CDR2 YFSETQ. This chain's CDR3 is CASSLALGTGAYEQYF. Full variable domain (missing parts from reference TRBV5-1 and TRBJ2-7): KAGVTQTPRYLIKTRGQQVTLSCSPISGHRSVSWYQQTPGQGLQFLFEYFSETQRNKGNFPGRFSGRQFSNSRSEMNVSTLELGDSALYLCASSLALGTGAYEQYFGPGTRLTVT.

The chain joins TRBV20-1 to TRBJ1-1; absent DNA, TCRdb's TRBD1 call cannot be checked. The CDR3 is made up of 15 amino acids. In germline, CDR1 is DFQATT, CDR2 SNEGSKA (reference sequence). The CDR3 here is CSARGPGQGGTEAFF.

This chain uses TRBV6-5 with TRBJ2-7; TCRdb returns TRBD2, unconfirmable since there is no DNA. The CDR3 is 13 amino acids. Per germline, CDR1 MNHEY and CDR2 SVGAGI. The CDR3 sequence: CASTPGLSYEQYF.

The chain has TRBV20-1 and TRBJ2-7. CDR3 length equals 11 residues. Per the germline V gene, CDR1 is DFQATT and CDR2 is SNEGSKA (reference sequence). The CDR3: CSAPVAFEQYF.

The CDR3 region is CASSITGLTNSPLHF. The chain has TRBV19 and TRBJ1-6. The CDR3 totals 15 residues. The V gene's germline CDR1 is LNHDA and CDR2 SQIVND (reference sequence).

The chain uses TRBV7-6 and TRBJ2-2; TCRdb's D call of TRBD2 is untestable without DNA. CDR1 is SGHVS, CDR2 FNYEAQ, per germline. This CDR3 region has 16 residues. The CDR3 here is CASSLSGGMNTGELFF.

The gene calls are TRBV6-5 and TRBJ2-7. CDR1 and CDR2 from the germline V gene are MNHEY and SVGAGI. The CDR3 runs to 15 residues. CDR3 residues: CASSYSTSLTYEQYF.

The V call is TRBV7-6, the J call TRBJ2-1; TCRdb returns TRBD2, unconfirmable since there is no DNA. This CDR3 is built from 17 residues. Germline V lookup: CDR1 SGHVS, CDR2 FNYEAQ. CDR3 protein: CASSSLGGAGGGNEQFF. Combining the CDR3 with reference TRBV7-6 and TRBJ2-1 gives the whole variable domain GAGVSQSPRYKVTKRGQDVALRCDPISGHVSLYWYRQALGQGPEFLTYFNYEAQQDKSGLPNDRFSAERPEGSISTLTIQRTEQRDSAMYRCASSSLGGAGGGNEQFFGPGTRLTVL.

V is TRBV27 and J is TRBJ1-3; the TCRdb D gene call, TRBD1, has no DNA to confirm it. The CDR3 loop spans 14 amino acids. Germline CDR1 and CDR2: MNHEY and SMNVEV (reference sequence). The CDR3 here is CASRVTGVGNTIYF.

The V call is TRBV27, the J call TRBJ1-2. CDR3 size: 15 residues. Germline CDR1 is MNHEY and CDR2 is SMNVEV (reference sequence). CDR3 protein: CASSHGGEGGYGYTF.

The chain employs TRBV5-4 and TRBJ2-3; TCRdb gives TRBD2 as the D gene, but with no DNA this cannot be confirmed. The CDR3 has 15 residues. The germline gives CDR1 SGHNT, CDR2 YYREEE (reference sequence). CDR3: CASSLGAGSTDTQYF.

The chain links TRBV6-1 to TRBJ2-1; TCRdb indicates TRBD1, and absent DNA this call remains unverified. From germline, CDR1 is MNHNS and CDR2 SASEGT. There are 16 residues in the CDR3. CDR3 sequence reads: CASSPPLGLGDRVWFF.

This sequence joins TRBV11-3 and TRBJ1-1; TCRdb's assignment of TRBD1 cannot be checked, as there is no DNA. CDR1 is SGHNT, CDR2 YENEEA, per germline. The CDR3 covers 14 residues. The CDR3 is CASSETGGGTEAFF.